These 13 T cell receptor beta chains originate from one sample sequenced in a study of a mutant IDH1 vaccine in newly diagnosed glioma. These receptors have no known antigen. Assay used: immunoSEQ multiplex PCR; TCRdb lists only in-frame clones, some missing. Of 100,000 to 150,000 clones listed, around three quarters are singletons. Time point defined: week 11, during vaccination. Each dose delivered 300 ug of mutant IDH1 20-mer peptide subcutaneously with imiquimod. The sample consisted of PBMCs, taken from a glioma patient whose treatment included an IDH1 peptide vaccine. The receptors here all came from a man aged 35 to 55 with glioma.

The genes are TRBV23-1 and TRBJ1-1; D is undetermined. TRBV23-1 is placed among ORFs of uncertain function. This CDR3 spans 20 amino acids. Trimming removed 2 bases at V and 4 bases at J, with 29 bases between. The CDR3 loop reads CASSQPEDTVLNLEFTEAFF. As DNA, the CDR3 is TGCGCCAGCAGTCAACCGGAAGATACGGTCCTAAACTTGGAGTTCACTGAAGCTTTCTTT.

V gene TRBV6-5 combines with J gene TRBJ2-7, with D hard to call. CDR1 MNHEY and CDR2 SVGAGI come from the germline V gene. The CDR3 totals 14 residues. Trimming pared 0 bases from V and 5 bases from J, leaving 11 bases between. CDR3 bases: TGTGCCAGCAGTTACTCGGCTGATACCGACGAGCAGTACTTC. Its translation is CASSYSADTDEQYF.

This clone was seen only a few times. J is TRBJ1-5 and V is TRBV18, with no clear D. Germline V lookup: CDR1 KGHSH, CDR2 LQKENI. V lost 1 base and J lost 0, with 7 bases in between. The length of the CDR3 is 15 residues. Here the CDR3 DNA reads TGTGCCAGCTCACCACAAAAAACTAGCAATCAGCCCCAGCATTTT. This sequence encodes CASSPQKTSNQPQHF.

This chain uses TRBV4-3 with TRBJ2-2; no reliable D call. CDR3 size: 15 residues. Germline assignment: CDR1 LGHNA and CDR2 YSLEER. The V and J ends lost 2 bases and 1 base respectively, with 8 bases between them. CDR3 loop: CASSQLLQNTGELFF. In DNA form, the CDR3 reads TGCGCCAGCAGCCAACTTTTGCAGAACACCGGGGAGCTGTTTTTT.

The gene calls are TRBV7-2 and TRBJ2-7; tentatively, D is TRBD2 (5 bases). The V and J ends lost 0 bases and 0 bases respectively, with 15 bases between them. The CDR3 has 17 residues. Germline CDR1 SGHTA, CDR2 FQGNSA. CDR3 protein: CASSLAEGSPSSYEQYF. The CDR3 nucleotides are TGTGCCAGCAGCTTAGCCGAGGGCTCCCCGAGCTCCTACGAGCAGTACTTC.

This chain joins TRBV30 and TRBJ1-1; TRBD1 is a possible D gene (5 bases). The length of the CDR3 is 14 residues. With 0 bases removed from V and 0 bases from J, the gap between germline ends came to 8 bases. CDR1 GTSNPN and CDR2 SVGIG come from the germline V gene (reference sequence). The CDR3 coding sequence is TGTGCCTGGAGTGTCCCACAGGTGAACACTGAAGCTTTCTTT. It translates to CAWSVPQVNTEAFF.

In DNA, the CDR3 is TGTGCCAGCAGTTATTTGGACAGTTCGGGGACCCAGTACTTC. This translates into CASSYLDSSGTQYF. V usage is TRBV6-5 and J usage is TRBJ2-5, with D possibly being TRBD1 (6 bases). CDR3 length: 14 residues. Germline lookup yields CDR1 MNHEY and CDR2 SVGAGI. Trimming took 3 bases from V and 7 from J, leaving 15 bases between them.

The rearrangement links TRBV7-2 to TRBJ2-3; D unresolved. Trimming left V 0 bases short and J 2 bases short, with 6 bases between. The CDR3 has 14 amino acids. Germline assignment: CDR1 SGHTA and CDR2 FQGNSA. In DNA form, the CDR3 reads TGTGCCAGCAGCTTAGCCTTATACACAGATACGCAGTATTTT. Encoded protein: CASSLALYTDTQYF.

In its sample, this clone was seen a few times. The chain employs TRBV4-1 and TRBJ1-5; 12 bases are a match to TRBD1. CDR1 is MGHRA and CDR2 is YSYEKL in the germline V gene. CDR3 length equals 15 residues. V shed 4 bases and J 7 bases; nucleotides not matched to a gene: 5. The CDR3 region is CASSLAGTGGQPQHF. In DNA, the CDR3 is TGCGCCAGCAGCCTGGCCGGGACAGGGGGCCAGCCCCAGCATTTT.

The CDR3 nucleotides are TGTGCCAGTAACCCGACAGGGTATGGGGAAAAACTGTTTTTT. It encodes CASNPTGYGEKLFF. The genes are TRBV19 and TRBJ1-4, with 7 nucleotides matching TRBD1. This CDR3 has 14 residues. The germline gives CDR1 LNHDA, CDR2 SQIVND (reference sequence). The V segment lost 7 bases and the J segment 8 bases; nucleotides outside the gene matches: 10.

This rearrangement joins TRBV30 to TRBJ2-7, with 7 bases matching TRBD2. From germline, CDR1 is GTSNPN and CDR2 SVGIG (reference sequence). The CDR3 is 13 amino acids. With V trimmed by 3 bases and J by 1 base, 3 bases remained unmatched. The CDR3 sequence is CAWSLGGSYEQYF. CDR3 nucleotide sequence: TGTGCCTGGAGCCTGGGAGGGTCCTACGAGCAGTACTTC.

This clone was observed a handful of times. The rearrangement links TRBV7-2 to TRBJ2-7; possible D gene TRBD2, 6 bases. Looked up from germline, CDR1 is SGHTA and CDR2 is FQGNSA. The ends were cut back, 5 bases at V and 2 bases at J, with 16 bases in the middle. CDR3 length: 15 amino acids. CDR3 in DNA: TGTGCCAGCAGCCGCGTGGTAGCGGAGCCCTACGAGCAGTACTTC. It codes for CASSRVVAEPYEQYF.

J is TRBJ2-3 and V is TRBV7-2, with 8 bases identical to TRBD2. The CDR3 spans 16 residues. CDR1 is SGHTA and CDR2 is FQGNSA in the germline V gene. The V segment lost 2 bases and the J segment 4 bases; nucleotides outside the gene matches: 8. CDR3 residues: CASSLRAGVGADTQYF. The CDR3 nucleotides are TGTGCCAGCAGCTTAAGAGCGGGGGTAGGGGCAGATACGCAGTATTTT.